This is a list of T cell receptor beta chains from one sample in a study of OX40 agonist ivuxolimab in advanced cancers. The protocol was immunoSEQ multiplex PCR, while the TCRdb copy is restricted to in-frame clones and leaves out a portion. The repertoire consists of approximately 60,000 clones, with about 90% occurring once and the leading ten covering approximately 5.6%. The input for sequencing was CD4+ or CD8+ T cells sorted from blood, taken in a trial of the OX40 agonist ivuxolimab. Receptors were obtained from an adult with an advanced solid tumor such as melanoma, head and neck, liver or kidney cancer. The CDR3 runs from the conserved cysteine through the conserved F or W. A D gene is named only where the DNA matches it firmly. Rows give clone size only sometimes, using once, few, many, or a class for an expanded clone.

DNA | CDR3 | J | D | length | size | V
TGTGCCAGTACACGGACGCACTCTGGGGCCAACGTCCTGACTTTC | CASTRTHSGANVLTF | TRBJ2-6 | - | 15 | - | TRBV19
TGTGCCACCTCCGGTACATACGAGCAGTACTTC | CATSGTYEQYF | TRBJ2-7 | - | 11 | - | TRBV10-3
TGTGCCAGCAGCCAGCACAGGGTTAATTCACCCCTCCACTTT | CASSQHRVNSPLHF | TRBJ1-6 | - | 14 | - | TRBV4-2
TGTGCCATCAGTGCTAGCAGCTACGAGCAGTACTTC | CAISASSYEQYF | TRBJ2-7 | - | 12 | - | TRBV10-3
TGTGCCAGCGCGGACAGGGGTGACGAGCAGTACTTC | CASADRGDEQYF | TRBJ2-7 | TRBD1 | 12 | - | TRBV18
TGTGCCAGCCCGAGGCCCCACAGGGGGGACACCGGGGAGCTGTTTTTT | CASPRPHRGDTGELFF | TRBJ2-2 | TRBD1 | 16 | - | TRBV6-6
TGTGCCAGCAATGGCGGGACCTACGAGCAGTACTTC | CASNGGTYEQYF | TRBJ2-7 | - | 12 | - | TRBV2
TGCGCCAGCAGCCAGACTGGGTGGGGCAATGAAAAACTGTTTTTT | CASSQTGWGNEKLFF | TRBJ1-4 | - | 15 | - | TRBV4-1
TGTGCCAGCAGCTTCCAGGGCTACAATGAGCAGTTCTTC | CASSFQGYNEQFF | TRBJ2-1 | - | 13 | once | TRBV5-6
TGCGCCAGCAGCTCAATCGATGGAAACACTGAAGCTTTCTTT | CASSSIDGNTEAFF | TRBJ1-1 | - | 14 | - | TRBV5-1
TGTGCCAGCAGCTCCGGAACAGGCCCCTTAGAGACCCAGTACTTC | CASSSGTGPLETQYF | TRBJ2-5 | - | 15 | - | TRBV11-2
TGTGCCATCAGACCGGGACAGGGGCGTTCGGTCGATACGCAGTATTTT | CAIRPGQGRSVDTQYF | TRBJ2-3 | TRBD1 | 16 | - | TRBV10-3
TGCGCCAGCAGCTTGGGAGGGGCCGACCCGACTAATGAAAAACTGTTTTTT | CASSLGGADPTNEKLFF | TRBJ1-4 | - | 17 | - | TRBV5-1
TGTGCCAGCAGCCCGGAGCTCAAAAACATTCAGTACTTC | CASSPELKNIQYF | TRBJ2-4 | - | 13 | - | TRBV6-5
TGTGCCAGCAGCCAAGTGGGCCAGCAGTACTTC | CASSQVGQQYF | TRBJ2-7 | - | 11 | - | TRBV14
TGTGCCAGCAGTTCCCTTGGGACAGGGGGCTGGGGGAACACTGAAGCTTTCTTT | CASSSLGTGGWGNTEAFF | TRBJ1-1 | TRBD1 | 18 | - | TRBV27